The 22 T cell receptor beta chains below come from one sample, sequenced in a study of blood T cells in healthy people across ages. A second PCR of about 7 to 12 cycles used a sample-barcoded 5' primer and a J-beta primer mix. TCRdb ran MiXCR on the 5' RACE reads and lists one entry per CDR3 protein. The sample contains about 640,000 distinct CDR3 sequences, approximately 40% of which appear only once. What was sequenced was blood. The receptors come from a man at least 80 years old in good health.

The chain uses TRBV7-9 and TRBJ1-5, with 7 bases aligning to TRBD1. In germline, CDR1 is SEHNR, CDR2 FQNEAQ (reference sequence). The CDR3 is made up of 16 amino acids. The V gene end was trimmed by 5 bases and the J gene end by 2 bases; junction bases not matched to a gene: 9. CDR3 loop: CASSLNDRDGNQPQHF. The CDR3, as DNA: TGTGCCAGCAGCCTCAACGACAGGGACGGCAATCAGCCCCAGCATTTT.

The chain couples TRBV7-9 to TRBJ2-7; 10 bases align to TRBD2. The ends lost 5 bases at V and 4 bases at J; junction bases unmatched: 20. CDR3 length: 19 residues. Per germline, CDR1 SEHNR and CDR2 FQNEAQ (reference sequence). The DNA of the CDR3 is TGTGCCAGCAGCCCCCGTGGCCCTAGCGGGAGAGGAAGTCTGTACGAGCAGTACTTC. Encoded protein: CASSPRGPSGRGSLYEQYF.

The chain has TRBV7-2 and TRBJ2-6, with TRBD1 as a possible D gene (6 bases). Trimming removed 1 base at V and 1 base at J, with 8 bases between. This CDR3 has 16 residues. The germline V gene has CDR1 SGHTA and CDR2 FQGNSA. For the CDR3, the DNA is TGTGCCAGCAGCTTAGAAGGGGGATCTGGGGCCAACGTCCTGACTTTC. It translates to CASSLEGGSGANVLTF.

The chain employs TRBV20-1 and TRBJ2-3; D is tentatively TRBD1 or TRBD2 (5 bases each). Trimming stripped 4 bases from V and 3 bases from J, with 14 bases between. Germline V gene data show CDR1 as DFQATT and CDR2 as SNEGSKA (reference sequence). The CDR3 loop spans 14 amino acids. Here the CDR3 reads CSAIRGGATDTQYF. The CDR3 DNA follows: TGCAGTGCTATACGGGGCGGAGCGACAGATACGCAGTATTTT.

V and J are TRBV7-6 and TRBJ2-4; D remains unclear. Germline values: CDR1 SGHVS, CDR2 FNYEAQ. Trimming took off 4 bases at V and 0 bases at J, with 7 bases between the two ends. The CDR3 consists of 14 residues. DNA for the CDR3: TGTGCCAGCAGCTCACAACTAGCCAAAAACATTCAGTACTTC. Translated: CASSSQLAKNIQYF.

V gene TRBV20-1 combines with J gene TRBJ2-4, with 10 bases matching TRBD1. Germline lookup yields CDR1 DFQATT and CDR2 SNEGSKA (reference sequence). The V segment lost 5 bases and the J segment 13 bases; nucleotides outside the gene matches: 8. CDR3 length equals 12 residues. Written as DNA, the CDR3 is TGCAGTGCTCAGGACAGGGGGGAGGAGCAGTACTTC. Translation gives CSAQDRGEEQYF.

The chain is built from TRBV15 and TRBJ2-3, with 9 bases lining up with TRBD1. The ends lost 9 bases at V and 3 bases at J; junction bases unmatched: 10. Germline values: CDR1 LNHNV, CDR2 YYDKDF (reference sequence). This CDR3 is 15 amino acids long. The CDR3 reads CATSRPGQGTDTQYF. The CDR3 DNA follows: TGTGCCACATCCCGCCCGGGACAGGGAACAGATACGCAGTATTTT. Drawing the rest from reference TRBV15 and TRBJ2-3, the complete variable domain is DAMVIQNPRYQVTQFGKPVTLSCSQTLNHNVMYWYQQKSSQAPKLLFHYYDKDFNNEADTPDNFQSRRPNTSFCFLDIRSPGLGDTAMYLCATSRPGQGTDTQYFGPGTRLTVL.

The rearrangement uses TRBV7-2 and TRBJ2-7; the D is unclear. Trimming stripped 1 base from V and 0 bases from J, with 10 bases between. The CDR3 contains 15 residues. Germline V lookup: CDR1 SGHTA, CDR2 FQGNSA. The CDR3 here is CASSLGTLSSYEQYF. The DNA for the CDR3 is TGTGCCAGCAGCTTAGGGACGTTGAGCTCCTACGAGCAGTACTTC.

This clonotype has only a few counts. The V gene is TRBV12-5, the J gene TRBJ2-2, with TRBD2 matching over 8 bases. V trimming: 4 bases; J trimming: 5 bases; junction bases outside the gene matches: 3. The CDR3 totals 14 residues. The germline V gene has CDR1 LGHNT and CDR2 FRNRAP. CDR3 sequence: CASGSGTRTGELFF. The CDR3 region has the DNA TGTGCTAGTGGTTCGGGGACTAGGACCGGGGAGCTGTTTTTT.

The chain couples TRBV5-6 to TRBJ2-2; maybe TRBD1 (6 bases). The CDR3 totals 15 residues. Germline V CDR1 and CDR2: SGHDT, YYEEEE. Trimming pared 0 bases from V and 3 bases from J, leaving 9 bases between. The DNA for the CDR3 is TGTGCCAGCAGCTTGGTAGGACAGCACACCGGGGAGCTGTTTTTT. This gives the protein CASSLVGQHTGELFF.

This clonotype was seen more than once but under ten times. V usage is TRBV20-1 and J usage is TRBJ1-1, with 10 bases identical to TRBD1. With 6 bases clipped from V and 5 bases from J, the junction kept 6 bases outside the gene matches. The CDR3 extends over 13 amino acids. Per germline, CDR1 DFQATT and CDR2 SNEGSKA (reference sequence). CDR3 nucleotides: TGCAGTGCCGAGGGACAGGGGAGGACTGAAGCTTTCTTT. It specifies CSAEGQGRTEAFF.

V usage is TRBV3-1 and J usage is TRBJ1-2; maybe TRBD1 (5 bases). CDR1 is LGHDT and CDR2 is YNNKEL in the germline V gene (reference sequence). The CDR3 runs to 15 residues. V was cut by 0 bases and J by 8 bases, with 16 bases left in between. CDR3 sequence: CASSQDWRGLGGYTF. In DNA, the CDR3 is TGTGCCAGCAGCCAAGATTGGAGGGGTTTAGGAGGCTACACCTTC.

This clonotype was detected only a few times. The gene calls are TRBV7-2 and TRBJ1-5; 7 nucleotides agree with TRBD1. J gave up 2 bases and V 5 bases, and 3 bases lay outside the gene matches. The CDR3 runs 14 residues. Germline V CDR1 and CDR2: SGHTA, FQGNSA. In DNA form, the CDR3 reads TGTGCCAGCAGCAATACAGGGGGCAATCAGCCCCAGCATTTT. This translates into CASSNTGGNQPQHF.

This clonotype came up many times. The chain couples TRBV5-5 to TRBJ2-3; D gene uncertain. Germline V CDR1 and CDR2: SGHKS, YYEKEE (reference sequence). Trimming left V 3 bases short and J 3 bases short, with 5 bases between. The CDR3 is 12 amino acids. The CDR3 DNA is TGTGCCAGCAGCTCCACGACAGATACGCAGTATTTT. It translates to CASSSTTDTQYF.

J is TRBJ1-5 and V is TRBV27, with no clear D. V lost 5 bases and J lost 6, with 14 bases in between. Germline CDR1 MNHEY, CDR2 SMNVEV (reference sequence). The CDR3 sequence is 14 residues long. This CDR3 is CASSPGRIGQPQHF. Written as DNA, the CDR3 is TGTGCCAGCAGTCCAGGCCGTATAGGTCAGCCCCAGCATTTT.

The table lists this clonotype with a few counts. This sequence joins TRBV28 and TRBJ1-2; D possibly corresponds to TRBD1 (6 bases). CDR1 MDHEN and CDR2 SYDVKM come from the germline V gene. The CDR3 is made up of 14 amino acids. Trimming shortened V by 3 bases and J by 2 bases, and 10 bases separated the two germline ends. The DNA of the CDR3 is TGTGCCAGCAGTTTCAACAGGGCAAACTATGGCTACACCTTC. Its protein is CASSFNRANYGYTF.

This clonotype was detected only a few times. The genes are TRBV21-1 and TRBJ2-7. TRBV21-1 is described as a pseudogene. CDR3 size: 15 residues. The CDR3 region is CASSDAALGSHEQYF. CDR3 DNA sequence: TGTGCCAGCAGCGACGCCGCACTAGGGTCCCACGAGCAGTACTTC.

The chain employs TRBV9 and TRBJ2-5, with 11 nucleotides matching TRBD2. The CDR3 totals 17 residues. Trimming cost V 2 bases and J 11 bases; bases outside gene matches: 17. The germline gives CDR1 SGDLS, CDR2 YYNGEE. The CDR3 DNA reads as TGTGCCAGCAGCGTGAATAGCGGGGGGGCCCGAGGGGGTGAGCAGTACTTC. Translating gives CASSVNSGGARGGEQYF. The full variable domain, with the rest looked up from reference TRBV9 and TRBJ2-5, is DSGVTQTPKHLITATGQRVTLRCSPRSGDLSVYWYQQSLDQGLQFLIQYYNGEERAKGNILERFSAQQFPDLHSELNLSSLELGDSALYFCASSVNSGGARGGEQYFGPGTRLLVL.

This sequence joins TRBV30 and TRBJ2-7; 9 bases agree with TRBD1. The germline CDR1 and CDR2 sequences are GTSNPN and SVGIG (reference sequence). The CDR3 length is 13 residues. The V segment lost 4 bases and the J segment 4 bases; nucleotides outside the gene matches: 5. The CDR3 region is CAWNPTGGYEQYF. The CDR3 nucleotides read TGTGCCTGGAATCCGACAGGGGGTTACGAGCAGTACTTC.

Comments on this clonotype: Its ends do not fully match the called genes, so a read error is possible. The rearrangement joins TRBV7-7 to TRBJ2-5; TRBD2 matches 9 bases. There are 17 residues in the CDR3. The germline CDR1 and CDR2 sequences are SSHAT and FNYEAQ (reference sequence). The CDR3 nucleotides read TGTGCTAGCAGCCAACCAGGGGGGGCTAGCGGGAACGTTATCCAGTACTTC. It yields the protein CASSQPGGASGNVIQYF.

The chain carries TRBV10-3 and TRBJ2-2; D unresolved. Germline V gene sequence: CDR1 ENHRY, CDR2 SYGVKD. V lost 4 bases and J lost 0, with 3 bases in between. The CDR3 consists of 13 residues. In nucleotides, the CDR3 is TGTGCCATCAGTGCTACGAACACCGGGGAGCTGTTTTTT. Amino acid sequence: CAISATNTGELFF.

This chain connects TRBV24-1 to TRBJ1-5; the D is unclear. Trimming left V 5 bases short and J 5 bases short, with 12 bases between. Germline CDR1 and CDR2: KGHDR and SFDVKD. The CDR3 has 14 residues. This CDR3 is CATSASRRDQPQHF. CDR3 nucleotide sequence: TGTGCCACCAGTGCGTCCCGGAGGGATCAGCCCCAGCATTTT.